This TCR beta chain was sequenced during a study of Graves' ophthalmopathy and Graves' hyperthyroidism. Hyperthyroidism cases were recent diagnoses of under 2 months' duration in people aged 18 to 65. The authors isolated PBMCs from around 10 ml of fresh peripheral blood. The authors amplified TCR beta CDR3 regions, and they did so from RNA transcripts for repertoire sequencing. RT-PCR was first run with HTBI primers, then multiplex PCR in a second round. TCRdb reprocessed the multiplex PCR reads via MiXCR and lists one record per CDR3 protein. The table has hundreds of thousands of distinct CDR3 sequences, 22% seen once. The V and J ends lost 1 base and 6 bases respectively, with 9 bases between them. Germline V gene lookup returns CDR1 LGHDT and CDR2 YNNKEL (reference sequence). The length of the CDR3 is 13 residues.

The material sequenced was peripheral blood. The source is a woman between 18 and 30 years old with stable Graves' hyperthyroidism. Some clones in this sample may be carry-over from other donors' samples. The V gene is TRBV3-1, the J gene TRBJ1-2; no reliable D call. CDR3 coding DNA: TGTGCCAGCAGCCAAGGCCGTAGGGATGGCTACACCTTC. Translated: CASSQGRRDGYTF.